This record covers a single T cell receptor (beta chain). Its antigen remains unidentified. Samples came from axillary lymph nodes draining the breast cancer. The germline V gene has CDR1 SEHNR and CDR2 FQNEAQ (reference sequence). The CDR3 spans 13 residues. V was trimmed by 5 bases and J by 8 bases, leaving 15 bases between them. TCRdb fed the multiplex PCR reads into MiXCR, producing one record per CDR3 protein. The sample contains more than 200,000 distinct CDR3 sequences, approximately 29% of which appear only once. The record originates from a study of breast tumors, draining lymph nodes, adjacent tissues. Whole-study results and caveats: The data were judged consistent with most tumor T cells coming from lymph node and expanding in tumor. Data only fit, rather than demonstrated, lymph node origin of most tumor T cells. Tumors had less TCR diversity than lymph nodes, more than nontumor tissue.

The TCR originated in a female donor with breast cancer. Some clones in this sample may be carry-over from other donors' samples. V is TRBV7-9 and J is TRBJ1-2, with D maybe TRBD1 (5 bases). Source material: axillary lymph node tissue. CDR3 sequence: CASSITGGWGYTF. The CDR3 DNA sequence: TGTGCCAGCAGCATTACAGGCGGTTGGGGCTACACCTTC.